This T cell receptor beta chain was identified during a study of siplizumab effects on memory and regulatory T cells. In regard to this clone: Its antigen remains unidentified.

Study results and limitations: The study found naive T cells seemingly more diverse than memory cells and seemingly major alloresponse contributors.

V gave up 11 bases and J gave up 0 bases, with 17 bases separating them. Germline loops: CDR1 MDHEN, CDR2 SYDVKM. This CDR3 has 14 amino acids. Produced via immunoSEQ multiplex PCR; TCRdb's table is partial and in-frame only. The data hold under 85,000 clones, with over 70% observed a single time. This chain joins TRBV28 and TRBJ2-7; D unclear. The clonotype was recovered from a human donor in good health. Sequences were obtained from Tregs sorted from blood. The CDR3 protein is CAGQGGDSSYEQYF. CDR3 coding DNA: TGTGCCGGCCAAGGCGGAGATAGCTCCTACGAGCAGTACTTC. Full variable domain (outside the CDR3, taken from reference TRBV28 and TRBJ2-7): DVKVTQSSRYLVKRTGEKVFLECVQDMDHENMFWYRQDPGLGLRLIYFSYDVKMKEKGDIPEGYSVSREKKERFSLILESASTNQTSMYLCAGQGGDSSYEQYFGPGTRLTVT.